The clone carrying this T cell receptor beta chain was seen at least ten times. Antigen unknown. TCRdb re-called the 5' RACE reads with MiXCR, one entry per CDR3 protein. Counted here are roughly 150,000 distinct CDR3 sequences, approximately 9.9% occurring once; the ten biggest clones make up about 15%. Germline CDR1 MNHNS, CDR2 SASEGT. V lost 1 base to trimming and J lost 5 bases, with 14 bases between them. This CDR3 is 15 amino acids long. This sample was included in a study of CD8 T cells in ankylosing spondylitis. Study results and caveats: Characteristic, it appeared, of ankylosing spondylitis blood was a TCR beta motif of eight highly homologous variants.

The chain is built from TRBV6-1 and TRBJ2-5; tentative D call: TRBD1 (6 bases). The sequence derives from a female donor with ankylosing spondylitis or in good health (not recorded which). Sequencing was done on a sample of blood, either unsorted or a sorted T cell fraction (not recorded which). The CDR3 sequence: CASSEDGNRAETQYF. The CDR3, as DNA: TGTGCCAGCAGTGAAGATGGCAACAGGGCTGAGACCCAGTACTTC.